This TCR beta chain was profiled in a study of blood T cell repertoires in COVID-19. The CDR3 covers 14 residues. Germline CDR1 GTSNPN, CDR2 SVGIG (reference sequence). V lost 6 bases, J lost 0 bases, and 15 bases lay in between. TCRdb's table, derived via immunoSEQ multiplex PCR, lists solely in-frame clones and lacks some. The table shows tens of thousands of clones, with 86% occurring only once. The gene calls are TRBV30 and TRBJ2-7; TRBD2 might be the D (6 bases). Material: peripheral blood. This receptor was obtained from a man aged 70-80 years with acute or convalescent COVID-19. The chain's CDR3 is CACSKEGGSYEQYF. CDR3 DNA sequence: TGTGCCTGCTCAAAGGAGGGAGGCTCCTACGAGCAGTACTTC.